This T cell receptor (beta chain) was sequenced for a study of CD8 T cells in ankylosing spondylitis. As concerns this clonotype: As yet, its antigen is unknown.

Making the TCR beta libraries involved quantitative 5'-RACE with molecular barcodes. TCRdb redid the calling of the 5' RACE reads with MiXCR, one entry per CDR3 protein. The repertoire holds under 450,000 distinct CDR3 sequences, 17% seen once, with 0.95% to 1.1% in the top ten. The V gene end was trimmed by 8 bases and the J gene end by 1 base; junction bases not matched to a gene: 9. This CDR3 has 15 amino acids. Germline lookup yields CDR1 SGHTA and CDR2 FQGTGA. Overall study results and limits: Disease-linked clones had a CD8+ phenotype and relatively low frequency in peripheral blood. According to the report, clones linked to the disease were significantly enriched in matched synovial fluid samples taken from ankylosing spondylitis patients. Blood from ankylosing spondylitis patients appeared to carry a characteristic roughly eight-variant TCR beta motif.

The chain joins TRBV7-3 to TRBJ2-3; 7 bases are a match to TRBD2. This clonotype originated in a male donor with ankylosing spondylitis. Sequencing used blood, either unsorted or a sorted T cell fraction (not recorded which). Here the CDR3 DNA reads TGTGCCAGCCGTCCCGGCGGACTAGGCACAGATACGCAGTATTTT. It translates to CASRPGGLGTDTQYF. Using reference TRBV7-3 and TRBJ2-3 for the parts outside the CDR3, the full variable domain is GAGVSQTPSNKVTEKGKYVELRCDPISGHTALYWYRQSLGQGPEFLIYFQGTGAADDSGLPNDRFFAVRPEGSVSTLKIQRTERGDSAVYLCASRPGGLGTDTQYFGPGTRLTVL.